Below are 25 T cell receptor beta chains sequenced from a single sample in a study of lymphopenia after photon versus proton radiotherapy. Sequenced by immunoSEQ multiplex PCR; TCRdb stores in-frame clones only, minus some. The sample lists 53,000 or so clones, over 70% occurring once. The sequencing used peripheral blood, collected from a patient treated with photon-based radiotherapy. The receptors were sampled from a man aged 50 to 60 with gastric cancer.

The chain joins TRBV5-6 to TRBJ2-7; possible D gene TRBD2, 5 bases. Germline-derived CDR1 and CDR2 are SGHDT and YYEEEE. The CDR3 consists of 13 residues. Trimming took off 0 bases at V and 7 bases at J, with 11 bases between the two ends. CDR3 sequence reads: CASSLDRGWEQYF. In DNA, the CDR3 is TGTGCCAGCAGCTTGGACCGGGGATGGGAGCAGTACTTC.

The CDR3 DNA follows: TGTGCCAGCACCCTCGGCGACCCGGGTCTGGCTTTCTTT. Its translation is CASTLGDPGLAFF. This chain joins TRBV28 and TRBJ1-1; D unresolved. The CDR3 totals 13 residues. CDR1 is MDHEN, CDR2 SYDVKM, per germline. V was pared by 7 bases and J by 11 bases, with 20 bases between.

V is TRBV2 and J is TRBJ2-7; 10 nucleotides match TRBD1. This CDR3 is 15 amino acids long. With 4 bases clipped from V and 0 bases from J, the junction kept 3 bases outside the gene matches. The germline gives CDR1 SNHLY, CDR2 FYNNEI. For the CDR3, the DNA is TGTGCCAGCAGTGTAGACAGGGGGCTCTCCTACGAGCAGTACTTC. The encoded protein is CASSVDRGLSYEQYF.

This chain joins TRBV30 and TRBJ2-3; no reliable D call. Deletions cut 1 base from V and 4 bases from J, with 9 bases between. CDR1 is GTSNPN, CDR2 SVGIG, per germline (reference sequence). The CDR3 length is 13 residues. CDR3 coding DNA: TGTGCCTGGAGTGCTGACACTTCAGATACGCAGTATTTT. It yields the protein CAWSADTSDTQYF.

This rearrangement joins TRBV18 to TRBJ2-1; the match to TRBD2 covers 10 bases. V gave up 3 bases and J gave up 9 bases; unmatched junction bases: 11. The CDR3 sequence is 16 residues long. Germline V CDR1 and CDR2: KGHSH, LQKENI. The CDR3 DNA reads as TGTGCCAGCTCACCGGCGAGGCTAGCGGGAGAGGGTGAGCAGTTCTTC. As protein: CASSPARLAGEGEQFF.

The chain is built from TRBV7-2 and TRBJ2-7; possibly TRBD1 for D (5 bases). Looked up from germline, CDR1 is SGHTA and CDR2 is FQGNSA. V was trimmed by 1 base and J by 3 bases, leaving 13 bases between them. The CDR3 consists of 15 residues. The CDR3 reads CASSLDPGSYYEQYF. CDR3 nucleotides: TGTGCCAGCAGCTTAGATCCAGGGTCGTACTACGAGCAGTACTTC.

Here the CDR3 reads CAFLRDSEKETQYF. The DNA of the CDR3 is TGTGCCTTCCTCCGGGACTCGGAGAAAGAGACCCAGTACTTC. The chain recombines TRBV6-5 with TRBJ2-5, with a possible D match to TRBD2 (6 bases). Germline values: CDR1 MNHEY, CDR2 SVGAGI. CDR3 length: 14 residues. Trimming removed 11 bases from V and 3 bases from J, with 19 bases in between.

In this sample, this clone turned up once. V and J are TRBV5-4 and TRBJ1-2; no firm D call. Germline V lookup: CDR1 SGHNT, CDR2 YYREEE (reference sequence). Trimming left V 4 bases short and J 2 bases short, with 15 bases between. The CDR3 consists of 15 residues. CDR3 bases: TGTGCCAGCAGCCTTCAGGCCAGACGCAACTATGGCTACACCTTC. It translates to CASSLQARRNYGYTF.

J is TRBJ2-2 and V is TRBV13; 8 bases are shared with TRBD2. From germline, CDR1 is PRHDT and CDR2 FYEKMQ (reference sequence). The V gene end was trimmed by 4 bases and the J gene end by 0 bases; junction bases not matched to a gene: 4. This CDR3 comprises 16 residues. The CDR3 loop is CASSSVAGTNTGELFF. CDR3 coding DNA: TGTGCCAGCAGCTCGGTAGCGGGAACGAACACCGGGGAGCTGTTTTTT.

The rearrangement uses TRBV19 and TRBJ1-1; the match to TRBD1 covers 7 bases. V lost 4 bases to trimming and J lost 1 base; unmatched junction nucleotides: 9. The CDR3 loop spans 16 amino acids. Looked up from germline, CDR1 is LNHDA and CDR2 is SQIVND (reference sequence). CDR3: CASSRGDSAPNTEAFF. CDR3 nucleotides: TGTGCCAGTAGTAGGGGGGACAGCGCCCCGAACACTGAAGCTTTCTTT.

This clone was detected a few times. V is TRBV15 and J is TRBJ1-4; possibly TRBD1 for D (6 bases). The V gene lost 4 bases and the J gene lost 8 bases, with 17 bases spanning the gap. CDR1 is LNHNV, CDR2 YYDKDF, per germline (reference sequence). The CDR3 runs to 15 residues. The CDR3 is CATSTGGPGGEKLFF. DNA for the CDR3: TGTGCCACCAGCACCGGGGGGCCGGGAGGGGAAAAACTGTTTTTT.

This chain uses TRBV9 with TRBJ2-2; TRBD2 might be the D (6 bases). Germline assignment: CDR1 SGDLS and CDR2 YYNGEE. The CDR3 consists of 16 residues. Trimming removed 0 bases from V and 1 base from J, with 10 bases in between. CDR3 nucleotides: TGTGCCAGCAGCGTAGCGACGGGACTGAACACCGGGGAGCTGTTTTTT. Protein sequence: CASSVATGLNTGELFF. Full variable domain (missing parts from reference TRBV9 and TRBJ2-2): DSGVTQTPKHLITATGQRVTLRCSPRSGDLSVYWYQQSLDQGLQFLIQYYNGEERAKGNILERFSAQQFPDLHSELNLSSLELGDSALYFCASSVATGLNTGELFFGEGSRLTVL.

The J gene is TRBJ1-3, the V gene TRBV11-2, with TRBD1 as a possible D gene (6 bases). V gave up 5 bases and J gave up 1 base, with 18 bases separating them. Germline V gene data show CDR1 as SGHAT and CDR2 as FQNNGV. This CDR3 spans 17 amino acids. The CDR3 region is CASSQFYREISGNTIYF. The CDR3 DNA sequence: TGTGCCAGCAGCCAATTCTACAGGGAAATTTCTGGAAACACCATATATTTT. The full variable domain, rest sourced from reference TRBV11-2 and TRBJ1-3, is EAGVAQSPRYKIIEKRQSVAFWCNPISGHATLYWYQQILGQGPKLLIQFQNNGVVDDSQLPKDRFSAERLKGVDSTLKIQPAKLEDSAVYLCASSQFYREISGNTIYFGEGSWLTVV.

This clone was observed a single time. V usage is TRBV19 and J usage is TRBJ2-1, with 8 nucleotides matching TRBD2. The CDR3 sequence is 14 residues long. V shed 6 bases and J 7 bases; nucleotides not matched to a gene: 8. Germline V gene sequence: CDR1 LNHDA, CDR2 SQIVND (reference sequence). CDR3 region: CASRPSGSSNEQFF. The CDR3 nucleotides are TGTGCCAGTAGACCGAGCGGGAGTAGTAATGAGCAGTTCTTC.

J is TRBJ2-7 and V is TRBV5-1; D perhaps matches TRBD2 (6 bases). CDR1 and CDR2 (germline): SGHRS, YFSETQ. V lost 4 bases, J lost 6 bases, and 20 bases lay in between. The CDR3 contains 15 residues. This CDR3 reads CASSVDGSGIGEQYF. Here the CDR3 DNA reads TGCGCCAGCAGCGTAGACGGGAGCGGTATTGGCGAGCAGTACTTC.

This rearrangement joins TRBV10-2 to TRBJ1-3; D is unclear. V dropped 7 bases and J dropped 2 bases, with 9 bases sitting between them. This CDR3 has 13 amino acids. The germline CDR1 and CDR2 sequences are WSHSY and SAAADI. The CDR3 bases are TGCGCCAGCACGAGGGAAACTGGAAACACCATATATTTT. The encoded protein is CASTRETGNTIYF.

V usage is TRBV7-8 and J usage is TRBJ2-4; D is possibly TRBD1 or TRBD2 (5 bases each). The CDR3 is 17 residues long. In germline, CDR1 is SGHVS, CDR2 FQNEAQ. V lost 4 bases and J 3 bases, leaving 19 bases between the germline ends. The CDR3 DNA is TGTGCCAGCAGCTCAATGGGACGCACTCGGGGCAAAAACATTCAGTACTTC. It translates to CASSSMGRTRGKNIQYF.

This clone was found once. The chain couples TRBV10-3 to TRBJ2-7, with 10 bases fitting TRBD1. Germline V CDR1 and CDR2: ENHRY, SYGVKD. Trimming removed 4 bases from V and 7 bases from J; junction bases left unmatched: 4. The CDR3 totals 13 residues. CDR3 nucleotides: TGTGCCATCAGTGGAGGACAGGGGGAAGAGCAGTACTTC. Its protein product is CAISGGQGEEQYF.

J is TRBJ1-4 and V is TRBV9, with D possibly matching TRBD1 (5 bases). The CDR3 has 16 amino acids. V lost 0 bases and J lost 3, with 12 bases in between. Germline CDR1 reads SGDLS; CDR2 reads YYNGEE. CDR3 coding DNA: TGTGCCAGCAGCGTAGGGGGGGTTTTGGCTAATGAAAAACTGTTTTTT. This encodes CASSVGGVLANEKLFF.

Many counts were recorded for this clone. The CDR3: CASSYSRTGGSYGYTF. The DNA for the CDR3 is TGTGCCAGCAGTTACTCCAGGACAGGGGGATCCTATGGCTACACCTTC. J is TRBJ1-2 and V is TRBV6-5; 10 bases map to TRBD1. The CDR3 has 16 residues. Germline V gene data show CDR1 as MNHEY and CDR2 as SVGAGI. The V and J ends lost 0 bases and 4 bases, in that order; junction bases with no gene match: 5.

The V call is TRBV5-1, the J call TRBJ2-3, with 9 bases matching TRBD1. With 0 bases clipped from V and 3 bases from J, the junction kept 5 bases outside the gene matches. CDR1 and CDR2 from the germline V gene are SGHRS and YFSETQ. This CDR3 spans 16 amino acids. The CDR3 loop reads CASSLAYRGLTDTQYF. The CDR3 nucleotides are TGCGCCAGCAGCTTGGCCTACAGGGGGCTTACAGATACGCAGTATTTT.

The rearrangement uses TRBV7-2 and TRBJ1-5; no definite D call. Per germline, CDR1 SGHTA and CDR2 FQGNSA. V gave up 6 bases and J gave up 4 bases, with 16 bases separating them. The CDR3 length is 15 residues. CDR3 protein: CASSLDGSENQPQHF. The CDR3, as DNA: TGTGCCAGCAGTTTGGACGGATCCGAAAATCAGCCCCAGCATTTT.

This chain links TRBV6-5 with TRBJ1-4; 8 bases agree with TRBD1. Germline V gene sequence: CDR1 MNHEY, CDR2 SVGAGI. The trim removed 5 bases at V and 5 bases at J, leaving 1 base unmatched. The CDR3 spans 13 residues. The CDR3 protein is CASSRTGNEKLFF. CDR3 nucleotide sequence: TGTGCCAGCAGTCGGACAGGGAATGAAAAACTGTTTTTT.

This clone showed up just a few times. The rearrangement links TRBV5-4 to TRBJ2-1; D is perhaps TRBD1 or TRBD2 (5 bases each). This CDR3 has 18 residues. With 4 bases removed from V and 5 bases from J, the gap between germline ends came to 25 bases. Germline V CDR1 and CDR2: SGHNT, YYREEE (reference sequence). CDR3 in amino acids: CASSPGTPINTPNNEQFF. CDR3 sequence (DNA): TGTGCCAGCAGCCCCGGGACGCCAATCAACACCCCCAACAATGAGCAGTTCTTC.

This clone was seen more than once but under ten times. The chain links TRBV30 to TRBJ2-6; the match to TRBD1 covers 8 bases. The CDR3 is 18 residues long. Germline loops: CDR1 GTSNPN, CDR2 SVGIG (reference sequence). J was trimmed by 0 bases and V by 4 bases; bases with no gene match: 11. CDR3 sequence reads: CAWTVSGGWSSGANVLTF. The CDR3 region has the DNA TGTGCCTGGACGGTATCAGGGGGCTGGAGCTCTGGGGCCAACGTCCTGACTTTC.